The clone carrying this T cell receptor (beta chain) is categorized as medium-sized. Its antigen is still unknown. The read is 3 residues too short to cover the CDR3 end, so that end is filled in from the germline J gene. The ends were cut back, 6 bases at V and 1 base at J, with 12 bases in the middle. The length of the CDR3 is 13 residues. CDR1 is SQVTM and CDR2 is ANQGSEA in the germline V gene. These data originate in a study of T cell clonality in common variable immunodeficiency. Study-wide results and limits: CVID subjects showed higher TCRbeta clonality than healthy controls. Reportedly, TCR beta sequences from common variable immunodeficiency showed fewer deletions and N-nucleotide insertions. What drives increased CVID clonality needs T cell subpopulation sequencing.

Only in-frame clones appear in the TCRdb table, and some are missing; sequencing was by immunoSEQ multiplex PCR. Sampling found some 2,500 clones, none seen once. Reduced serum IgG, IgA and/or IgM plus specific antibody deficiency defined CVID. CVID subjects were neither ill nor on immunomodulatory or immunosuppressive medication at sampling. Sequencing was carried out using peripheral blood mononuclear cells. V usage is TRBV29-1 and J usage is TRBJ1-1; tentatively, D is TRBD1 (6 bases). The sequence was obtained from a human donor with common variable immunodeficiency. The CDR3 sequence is CSVLTGPNTEAFF. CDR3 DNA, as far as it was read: TGCAGCGTCCTAACAGGGCCGAACACTGAA.